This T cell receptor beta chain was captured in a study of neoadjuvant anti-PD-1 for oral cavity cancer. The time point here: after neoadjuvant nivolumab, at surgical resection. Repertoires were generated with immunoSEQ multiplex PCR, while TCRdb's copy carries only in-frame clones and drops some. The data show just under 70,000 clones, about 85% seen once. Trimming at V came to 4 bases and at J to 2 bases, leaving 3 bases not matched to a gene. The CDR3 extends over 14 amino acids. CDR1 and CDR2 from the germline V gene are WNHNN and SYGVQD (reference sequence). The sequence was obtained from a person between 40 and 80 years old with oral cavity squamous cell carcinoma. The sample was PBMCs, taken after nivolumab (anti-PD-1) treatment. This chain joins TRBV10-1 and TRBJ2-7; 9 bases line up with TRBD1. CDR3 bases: TGCGCCAGCAGTGCCGGGACAGGGCCCTACGAGCAGTACTTC. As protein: CASSAGTGPYEQYF.